The present T cell receptor beta chain was sequenced within a study of cytomegalovirus exposure and HLA in healthy donors. Whole-study context: According to later analysis, the same platform produced the roughly 110 validation and around 730 first-cohort repertoires.

The germline V and J ends were trimmed by 5 bases and 3 bases, with 14 bases remaining between them. This CDR3 region has 15 residues. Germline assignment: CDR1 MNHNS and CDR2 SASEGT. Here immunoSEQ multiplex PCR was the method, and the copy in TCRdb shows in-frame clones only, minus some. The table lists roughly 49,000 clones, 94% of them singletons. Details on this clone: As yet, its antigen is unknown.

Study results and caveats: The study recorded 160 or so TCR beta chains that were cytomegalovirus-associated. High specificity and sensitivity for cytomegalovirus status were reported for the classifier. In vitro assays verified that a few CMV-associated chains recognized CMV antigens specifically.

The sequence was obtained from a young woman in good health and CMV-seropositive. J is TRBJ1-5 and V is TRBV6-1; weak D call: TRBD1 (5 bases). The sequenced sample consisted of PBMCs. The CDR3 sequence is CASSLGAADNQPQHF. In DNA form, the CDR3 reads TGTGCCAGCAGTCTAGGGGCCGCTGACAATCAGCCCCAGCATTTT.